This T cell receptor beta chain is from a study of neurological immune-mediated disorders. About the research overall: Secondary progressive disease was present in 3, and relapsing-remitting disease in roughly 30, of the approximately 35 multiple sclerosis patients.

This clonotype was found many times. The antigen remains undetermined. Study-wide points: The study phylogenetically grouped the repertoires of 18 of 34 multiple sclerosis patients into one related-CDR3 cluster, a possible signature.

The germline V and J ends were trimmed by 0 bases and 5 bases, with 9 bases remaining between them. Germline CDR1 is SGHDT and CDR2 is YYEEEE. This CDR3 contains 14 residues. A single record per CDR3 protein comes from TCRdb applying MiXCR to the 5' RACE reads. The table shows around 46,000 distinct CDR3 sequences, with just under 4.5% occurring only once. The source material was PBMCs. The chain uses TRBV5-6 and TRBJ1-3; no clear D gene. This clonotype was obtained from a woman aged 55-75 years with multiple sclerosis. CDR3 in amino acids: CASSLGQGRNTIYF. The CDR3 bases are TGTGCCAGCAGCTTGGGGCAAGGGAGAAACACCATATATTTT.